This entry is about one TCR beta chain. This record belongs to a study of blood T cell repertoires in COVID-19. Trimming took 5 bases from V and 5 from J; bases not matched to a gene: 4. The germline V gene has CDR1 LGHDT and CDR2 YNNKEL (reference sequence). This CDR3 region has 13 residues. Profiling relied on immunoSEQ multiplex PCR, and the TCRdb table lists in-frame clones only, not all of them. There are about 58,000 clones in the sample; 83% occur only once, and roughly 10% lies in the top ten. The sequence came from a middle-aged man with COVID-19, enrolled during active disease. Input material: peripheral blood. The gene calls are TRBV3-1 (or the pseudogene TRBV3-2) and TRBJ2-5; 8 nucleotides match TRBD2. CDR3 nucleotide sequence: TGTGCCAGCAGCGTGCGGGAGGATGAGACCCAGTACTTC. This sequence encodes CASSVREDETQYF.